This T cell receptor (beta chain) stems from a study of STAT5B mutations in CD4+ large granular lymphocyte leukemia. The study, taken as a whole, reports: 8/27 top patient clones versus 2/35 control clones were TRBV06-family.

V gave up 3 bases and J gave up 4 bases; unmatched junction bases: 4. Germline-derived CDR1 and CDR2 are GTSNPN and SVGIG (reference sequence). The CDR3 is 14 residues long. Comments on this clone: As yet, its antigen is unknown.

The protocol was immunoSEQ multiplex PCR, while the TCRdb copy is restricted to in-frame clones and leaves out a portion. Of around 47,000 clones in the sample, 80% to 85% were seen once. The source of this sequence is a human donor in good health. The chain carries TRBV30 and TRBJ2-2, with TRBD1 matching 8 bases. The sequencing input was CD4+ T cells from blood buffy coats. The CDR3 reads CAWRQGGSTGELFF. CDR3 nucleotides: TGTGCCTGGAGACAGGGGGGTAGCACCGGGGAGCTGTTTTTT. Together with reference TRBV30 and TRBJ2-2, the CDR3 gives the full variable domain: SQTIHQWPATLVQPVGSPLSLECTVEGTSNPNLYWYRQAAGRGLQLLFYSVGIGQISSEVPQNLSASRPQDRQFILSSKKLLLSDSGFYLCAWRQGGSTGELFFGEGSRLTVL.